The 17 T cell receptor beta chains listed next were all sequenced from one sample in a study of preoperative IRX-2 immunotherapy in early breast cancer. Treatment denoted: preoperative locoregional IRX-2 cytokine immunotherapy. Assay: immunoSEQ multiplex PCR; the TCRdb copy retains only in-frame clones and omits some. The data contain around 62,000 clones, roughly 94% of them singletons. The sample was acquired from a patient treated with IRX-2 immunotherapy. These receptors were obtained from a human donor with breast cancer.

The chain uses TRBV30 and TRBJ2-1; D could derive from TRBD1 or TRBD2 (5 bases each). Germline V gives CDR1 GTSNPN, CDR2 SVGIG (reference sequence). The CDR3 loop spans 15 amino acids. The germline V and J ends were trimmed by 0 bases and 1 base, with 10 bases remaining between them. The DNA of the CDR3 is TGTGCCTGGAGTGTAGGGACGCTTTCCTACAATGAGCAGTTCTTC. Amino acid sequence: CAWSVGTLSYNEQFF.

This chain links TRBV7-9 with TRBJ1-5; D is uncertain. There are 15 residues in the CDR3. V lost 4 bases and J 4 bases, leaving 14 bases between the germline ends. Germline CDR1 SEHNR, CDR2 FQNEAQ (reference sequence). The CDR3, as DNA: TGTGCCAGCAGCTCCCGTGGTACGGAGAATCAGCCCCAGCATTTT. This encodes CASSSRGTENQPQHF.

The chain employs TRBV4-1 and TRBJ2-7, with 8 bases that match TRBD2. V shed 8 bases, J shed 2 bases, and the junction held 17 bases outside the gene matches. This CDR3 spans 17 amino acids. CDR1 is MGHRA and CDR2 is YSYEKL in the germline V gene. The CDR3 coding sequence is TGCGCCAGCGCGGGGGGCCTTCGAAGCGGGCTTACCTACGAGCAGTACTTC. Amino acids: CASAGGLRSGLTYEQYF.

Here the CDR3 reads CASSIILAGGREQYF. Written as DNA, the CDR3 is TGTGCCAGCAGCATCATCCTAGCGGGGGGGCGTGAGCAGTACTTC. The chain links TRBV7-2 to TRBJ2-7, with 12 bases fitting TRBD2. V dropped 5 bases and J dropped 7; count of bases not matched to a gene: 9. The CDR3 loop spans 15 amino acids. Germline V gene sequence: CDR1 SGHTA, CDR2 FQGNSA.

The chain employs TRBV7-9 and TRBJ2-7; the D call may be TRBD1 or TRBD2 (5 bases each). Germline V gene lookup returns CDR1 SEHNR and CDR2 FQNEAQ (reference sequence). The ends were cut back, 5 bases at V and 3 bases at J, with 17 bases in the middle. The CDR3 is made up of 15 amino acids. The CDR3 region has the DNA TGTGCCAGCAGCCCGGCCGGGGCTACCCGCTACGAGCAGTACTTC. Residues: CASSPAGATRYEQYF.

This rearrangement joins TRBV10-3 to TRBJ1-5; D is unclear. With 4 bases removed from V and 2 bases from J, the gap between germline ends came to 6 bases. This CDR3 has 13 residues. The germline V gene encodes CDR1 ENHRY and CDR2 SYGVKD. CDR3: CAISVDGNQPQHF. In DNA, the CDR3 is TGTGCCATCAGTGTTGATGGCAATCAGCCCCAGCATTTT.

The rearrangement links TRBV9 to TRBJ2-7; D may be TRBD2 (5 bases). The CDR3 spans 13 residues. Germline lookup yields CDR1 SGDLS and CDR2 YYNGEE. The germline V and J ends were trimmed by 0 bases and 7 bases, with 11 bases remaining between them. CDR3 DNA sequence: TGTGCCAGCAGCGTAGTTTCGAGGAGGGAGCAGTACTTC. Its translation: CASSVVSRREQYF. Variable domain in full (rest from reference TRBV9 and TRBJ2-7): DSGVTQTPKHLITATGQRVTLRCSPRSGDLSVYWYQQSLDQGLQFLIQYYNGEERAKGNILERFSAQQFPDLHSELNLSSLELGDSALYFCASSVVSRREQYFGPGTRLTVT.

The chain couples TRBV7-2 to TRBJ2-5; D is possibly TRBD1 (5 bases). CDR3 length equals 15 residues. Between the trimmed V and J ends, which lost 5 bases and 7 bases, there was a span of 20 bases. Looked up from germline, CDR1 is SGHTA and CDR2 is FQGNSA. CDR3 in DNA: TGTGCCAGCAGCCAAGCGCATAGTAGGGGCGGGACCCAGTACTTC. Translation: CASSQAHSRGGTQYF.

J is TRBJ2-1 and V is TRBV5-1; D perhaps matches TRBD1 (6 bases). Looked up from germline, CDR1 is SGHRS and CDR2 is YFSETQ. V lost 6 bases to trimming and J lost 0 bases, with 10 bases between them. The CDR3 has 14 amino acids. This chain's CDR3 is CASTGTSSYNEQFF. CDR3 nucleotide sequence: TGCGCCAGCACCGGGACAAGCTCCTACAATGAGCAGTTCTTC.

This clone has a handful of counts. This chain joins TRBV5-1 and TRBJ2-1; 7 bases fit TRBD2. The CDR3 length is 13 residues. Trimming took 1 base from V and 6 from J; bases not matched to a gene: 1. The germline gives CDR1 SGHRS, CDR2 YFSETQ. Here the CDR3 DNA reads TGCGCCAGCAGCTTGTGGGAGGGCAATGAGCAGTTCTTC. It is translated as CASSLWEGNEQFF.

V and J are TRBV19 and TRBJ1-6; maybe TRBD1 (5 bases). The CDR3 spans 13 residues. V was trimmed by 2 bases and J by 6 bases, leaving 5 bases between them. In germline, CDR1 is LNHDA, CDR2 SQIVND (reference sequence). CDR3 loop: CASSIQGNSPLHF. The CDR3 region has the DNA TGTGCCAGTAGTATACAGGGTAATTCACCCCTCCACTTT. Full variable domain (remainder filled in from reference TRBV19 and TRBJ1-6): DGGITQSPKYLFRKEGQNVTLSCEQNLNHDAMYWYRQDPGQGLRLIYYSQIVNDFQKGDIAEGYSVSREKKESFPLTVTSAQKNPTAFYLCASSIQGNSPLHFGNGTRLTVT.

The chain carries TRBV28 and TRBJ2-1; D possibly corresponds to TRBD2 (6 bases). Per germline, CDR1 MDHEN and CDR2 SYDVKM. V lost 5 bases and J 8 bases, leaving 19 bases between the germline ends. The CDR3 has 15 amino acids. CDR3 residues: CASSGVRESLDEQFF. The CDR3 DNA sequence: TGTGCCAGCAGTGGTGTTCGGGAGAGTCTCGATGAGCAGTTCTTC.

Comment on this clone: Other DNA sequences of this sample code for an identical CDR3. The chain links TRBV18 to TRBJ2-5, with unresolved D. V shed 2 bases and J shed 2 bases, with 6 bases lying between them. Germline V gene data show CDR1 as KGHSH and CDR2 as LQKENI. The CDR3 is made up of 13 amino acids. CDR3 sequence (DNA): TGTGCCAGCTCACCAGGTTTACAAGAGACCCAGTACTTC. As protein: CASSPGLQETQYF.

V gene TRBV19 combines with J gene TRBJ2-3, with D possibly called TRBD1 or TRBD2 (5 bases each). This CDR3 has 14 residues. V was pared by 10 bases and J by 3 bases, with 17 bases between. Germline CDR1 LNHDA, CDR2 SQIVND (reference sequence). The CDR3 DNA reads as TGTGCCACCAGTCAGCGAGGGGCAACAGATACGCAGTATTTT. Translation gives CATSQRGATDTQYF.

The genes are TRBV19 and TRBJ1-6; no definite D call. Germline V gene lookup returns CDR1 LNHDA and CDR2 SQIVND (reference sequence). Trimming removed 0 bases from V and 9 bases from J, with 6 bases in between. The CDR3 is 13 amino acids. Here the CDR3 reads CASSIDSSSPLHF. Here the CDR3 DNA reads TGTGCCAGTAGTATAGACAGCTCTTCACCCCTCCACTTT. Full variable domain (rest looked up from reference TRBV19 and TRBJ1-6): DGGITQSPKYLFRKEGQNVTLSCEQNLNHDAMYWYRQDPGQGLRLIYYSQIVNDFQKGDIAEGYSVSREKKESFPLTVTSAQKNPTAFYLCASSIDSSSPLHFGNGTRLTVT.

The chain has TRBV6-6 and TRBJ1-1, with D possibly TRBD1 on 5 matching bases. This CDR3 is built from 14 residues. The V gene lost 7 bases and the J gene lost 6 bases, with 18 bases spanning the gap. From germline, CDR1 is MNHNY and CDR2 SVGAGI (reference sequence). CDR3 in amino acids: CASTAQGRDPEAFF. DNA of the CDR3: TGTGCCAGCACCGCGCAAGGCAGGGACCCTGAAGCTTTCTTT.

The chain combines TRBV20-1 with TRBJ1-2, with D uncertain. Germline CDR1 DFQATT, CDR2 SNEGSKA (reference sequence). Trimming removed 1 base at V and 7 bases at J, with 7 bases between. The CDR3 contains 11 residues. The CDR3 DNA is TGCAGTGCTAGAGTTGGGTTTGGCTACACCTTC. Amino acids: CSARVGFGYTF.